Following are 28 T cell receptor beta chains from one sample sequenced in a study of cytomegalovirus exposure and HLA in healthy donors. The PCR ran on 60 Vbeta and 13 Jbeta primers. Assay used: immunoSEQ multiplex PCR; TCRdb lists only in-frame clones, some missing. The repertoire holds approximately 33,000 clones, with about 53% as singletons. Source material: PBMCs. These receptors all come from a woman in her 40s in good health and CMV-seropositive.

The sample holds a few counts of this clone. V is TRBV10-3 and J is TRBJ1-5; tentatively, D is TRBD1 (6 bases). Between the trimmed V and J ends, which lost 3 bases and 1 base, there was a span of 13 bases. Germline V lookup: CDR1 ENHRY, CDR2 SYGVKD. The CDR3 is 16 amino acids. CDR3 loop: CAISDLGGRSNQPQHF. The CDR3 DNA is TGTGCCATCAGTGATCTTGGGGGCAGGAGCAATCAGCCCCAGCATTTT.

The chain is built from TRBV29-1 and TRBJ2-1, with D perhaps TRBD1 (5 bases). Per the germline V gene, CDR1 is SQVTM and CDR2 is ANQGSEA. V was clipped by 2 bases and J by 4 bases, with 6 bases between them. This CDR3 contains 12 residues. CDR3 nucleotides: TGCAGCGTTGAATCAGGGTACAATGAGCAGTTCTTC. Protein: CSVESGYNEQFF.

This chain uses TRBV14 with TRBJ2-3, with D perhaps TRBD2 (5 bases). Trimming left V 1 base short and J 1 base short, with 15 bases between. This CDR3 spans 17 amino acids. Germline loops: CDR1 SGHDN, CDR2 FVKESK. CDR3 sequence (DNA): TGTGCCAGCAGCCAAGTTGCTAGCCTAGTAGGCACAGATACGCAGTATTTT. This translates into CASSQVASLVGTDTQYF.

This chain joins TRBV7-3 and TRBJ2-5; possibly TRBD1 for D (6 bases). The V and J ends lost 5 bases and 2 bases respectively, with 12 bases between them. The V gene's germline CDR1 is SGHTA and CDR2 FQGTGA. The CDR3 length is 14 residues. The DNA of the CDR3 is TGTGCCAGCAGCCAGACAGGCGGGCAAGAGACCCAGTACTTC. Protein: CASSQTGGQETQYF.

The chain employs TRBV29-1 and TRBJ1-3, with TRBD1 as a possible D gene (6 bases). Looked up from germline, CDR1 is SQVTM and CDR2 is ANQGSEA. This CDR3 spans 14 amino acids. Deletions cut 5 bases from V and 0 bases from J, with 11 bases between. CDR3 nucleotides: TGCAGCGTTTCTACAGGGAGCTCTGGAAACACCATATATTTT. Translation: CSVSTGSSGNTIYF.

The chain joins TRBV5-1 to TRBJ1-1; D gene unclear. Germline values: CDR1 SGHRS, CDR2 YFSETQ. The V end lost 4 bases, the J end lost 12 bases, and 28 bases lay between the germline ends. This CDR3 region has 16 residues. The CDR3 DNA sequence: TGCGCCAGCAGCCCTTTCTCGGGAAGCCTCGGAAAGGGAACTTTCTTT. Encoded protein: CASSPFSGSLGKGTFF.

This clone was seen a handful of times. The V call is TRBV4-2, the J call TRBJ1-2; D remains unclear. From germline, CDR1 is LGHNA and CDR2 YNFKEQ. The CDR3 extends over 14 amino acids. V was trimmed by 0 bases and J by 8 bases, leaving 13 bases between them. CDR3 sequence (DNA): TGTGCCAGCAGCCAAGATTCTCGGTTGGGCGGCTACACCTTC. This codes for CASSQDSRLGGYTF.

This chain connects TRBV5-1 to TRBJ2-3, with 9 bases aligning to TRBD2. The CDR3 sequence is 16 residues long. V shed 0 bases, J shed 4 bases, and the junction held 6 bases outside the gene matches. Germline V gene data show CDR1 as SGHRS and CDR2 as YFSETQ. The DNA of the CDR3 is TGCGCCAGCAGCTTGGGCGGCGGGGGGGCCCCAGATACGCAGTATTTT. Translation: CASSLGGGGAPDTQYF.

This clone was found a few times. The CDR3 here is CASSLTSGGAGELFF. The CDR3 DNA reads as TGTGCCAGCAGCTTAACTAGCGGGGGGGCCGGGGAGCTGTTTTTT. V is TRBV7-3 and J is TRBJ2-2; 11 nucleotides match TRBD2. The germline gives CDR1 SGHTA, CDR2 FQGTGA. The trim removed 0 bases at V and 6 bases at J, leaving 0 bases unmatched. The CDR3 has 15 residues.

The CDR3 loop reads CASMRQRTYEQYF. CDR3 DNA sequence: TGTGCCAGCATGAGACAGCGAACCTACGAGCAGTACTTC. This chain uses TRBV27 with TRBJ2-7; perhaps TRBD1 as D (5 bases). In germline, CDR1 is MNHEY, CDR2 SMNVEV (reference sequence). Between the trimmed V and J ends, which lost 7 bases and 2 bases, there was a span of 12 bases. The CDR3 runs to 13 residues.

This chain uses TRBV7-9 with TRBJ1-5, with D perhaps matching TRBD1 (5 bases). The CDR3 extends over 14 amino acids. Looked up from germline, CDR1 is SEHNR and CDR2 is FQNEAQ (reference sequence). The V end was cut by 4 bases, the J end by 0 bases, with 7 bases between. The CDR3 sequence: CASSSTGSNQPQHF. CDR3 coding DNA: TGTGCCAGCAGCTCTACAGGTAGCAATCAGCCCCAGCATTTT.

The chain joins TRBV7-2 to TRBJ1-6, with 7 positions matching TRBD1. From germline, CDR1 is SGHTA and CDR2 FQGNSA. Trimming took 5 bases from V and 7 from J; bases not matched to a gene: 8. CDR3 size: 15 residues. The CDR3 coding sequence is TGTGCCAGCAGCCCCAGACAGGGTCGGAATTCACCCCTCCACTTT. Translation: CASSPRQGRNSPLHF. The whole variable domain, remainder taken from reference TRBV7-2 and TRBJ1-6, is GAGVSQSPSNKVTEKGKDVELRCDPISGHTALYWYRQSLGQGLEFLIYFQGNSAPDKSGLPSDRFSAERTGGSVSTLTIQRTQQEDSAVYLCASSPRQGRNSPLHFGNGTRLTVT.

In the case of this clone: The junction departs from the called germline gene at one end, perhaps through a read error. The chain combines TRBV14 with TRBJ1-5; a possible D gene is TRBD1 (5 bases). CDR1 and CDR2 from the germline V gene are SGHDN and FVKESK. This CDR3 has 14 amino acids. The CDR3 here is CASSQDLCQGSLFF. The CDR3 DNA reads TGTGCCAGCAGCCAAGATCTCTGCCAGGGTTCCCTTTTTTTT.

The rearrangement uses TRBV4-3 and TRBJ1-3, with D maybe TRBD1 (6 bases). The V gene lost 0 bases and the J gene lost 0 bases, with 9 bases spanning the gap. This CDR3 spans 16 amino acids. Germline V gene lookup returns CDR1 LGHNA and CDR2 YSLEER. The CDR3 is CASSQDGDNSGNTIYF. The CDR3 DNA reads TGCGCCAGCAGCCAAGATGGGGACAACTCTGGAAACACCATATATTTT.

This clone was detected only a few times. V gene TRBV19 combines with J gene TRBJ1-5, with 10 bases lining up with TRBD1. The germline CDR1 and CDR2 sequences are LNHDA and SQIVND (reference sequence). The CDR3 loop spans 19 amino acids. With V trimmed by 3 bases and J by 2 bases, 13 bases remained unmatched. Written as DNA, the CDR3 is TGTGCCAGTAGTATCCCGGTTTATGACAGGGGGCAAGGCAATCAGCCCCAGCATTTT. Translated: CASSIPVYDRGQGNQPQHF.

The chain links TRBV4-3 to TRBJ2-5; TRBD2 matches 7 bases. This CDR3 contains 19 residues. Germline values: CDR1 LGHNA, CDR2 YSLEER. V lost 0 bases and J lost 2; bases outside the gene matches: 15. CDR3 amino acids: CASSQETSRPISGQETQYF. CDR3 DNA sequence: TGCGCCAGCAGCCAAGAGACTAGCAGACCTATTAGTGGGCAAGAGACCCAGTACTTC.

The rearrangement uses TRBV6-6 and TRBJ2-3, with D possibly being TRBD1 (6 bases). The CDR3 has 14 amino acids. Per the germline V gene, CDR1 is MNHNY and CDR2 is SVGAGI (reference sequence). Trimming stripped 4 bases from V and 3 bases from J, with 11 bases between. The CDR3, as DNA: TGTGCCAGCAGTTCGCCAGGGGAAACAGATACGCAGTATTTT. Protein product: CASSSPGETDTQYF.

The rearrangement uses TRBV7-9 and TRBJ2-3; D is ambiguous. The CDR3 is 15 amino acids. V was pared by 1 base and J by 8 bases, with 16 bases between. CDR1 is SEHNR and CDR2 is FQNEAQ in the germline V gene (reference sequence). The DNA of the CDR3 is TGTGCCAGCAGCTTAGGTGATCATCGGAGTGTTACGCAGTATTTT. Protein sequence: CASSLGDHRSVTQYF.

The rearrangement joins TRBV5-1 to TRBJ1-6, with TRBD1 matching 8 bases. Germline-derived CDR1 and CDR2 are SGHRS and YFSETQ. The trim removed 3 bases at V and 2 bases at J, leaving 4 bases unmatched. CDR3 length equals 16 residues. The CDR3, as DNA: TGCGCCAGCAGCTCGTGGACAGGGACCTATAATTCACCCCTCCACTTT. Translated: CASSSWTGTYNSPLHF.

The genes are TRBV4-2 and TRBJ2-1, with TRBD2 matching 7 bases. From germline, CDR1 is LGHNA and CDR2 YNFKEQ. V lost 0 bases and J lost 6; bases outside the gene matches: 11. CDR3 length: 17 residues. CDR3 in DNA: TGTGCCAGCAGCCAAGATGGGACGGCGGGGGTGGGCAATGAGCAGTTCTTC. Amino acid sequence: CASSQDGTAGVGNEQFF.

As to this clone: Lacking the conserved final phenylalanine or tryptophan, this CDR3 likely reflects a read error. The V gene is TRBV29-1, the J gene TRBJ1-2; 7 nucleotides agree with TRBD1. V shed 6 bases, J shed 3 bases, and the junction held 4 bases outside the gene matches. The CDR3 sequence is 12 residues long. Germline V gene lookup returns CDR1 SQVTM and CDR2 ANQGSEA. The CDR3 protein is CSVVGTDYGYTS. The CDR3 DNA sequence: TGCAGCGTGGTCGGGACAGACTATGGCTACACCTCC.

The V and J genes are TRBV5-1 and TRBJ2-1; TRBD2 agrees at 10 bases. The trim removed 1 base at V and 8 bases at J, leaving 3 bases unmatched. Germline values: CDR1 SGHRS, CDR2 YFSETQ. CDR3 length: 14 amino acids. CDR3: CASSLTLAGDEQFF. CDR3 nucleotide sequence: TGCGCCAGCAGCTTGACGCTAGCGGGGGATGAGCAGTTCTTC.

The chain employs TRBV28 and TRBJ1-6, with a possible D match to TRBD1 (5 bases). V was cut by 3 bases and J by 8 bases, with 8 bases left in between. The germline gives CDR1 MDHEN, CDR2 SYDVKM. The CDR3 is 13 amino acids. The CDR3 loop reads CASSFEQDSPLHF. For the CDR3, the DNA is TGTGCCAGCAGTTTCGAACAGGATTCACCCCTCCACTTT.

The rearrangement links TRBV7-9 to TRBJ1-6; D remains ambiguous. V lost 4 bases to trimming and J lost 5 bases, with 12 bases between them. Germline V lookup: CDR1 SEHNR, CDR2 FQNEAQ (reference sequence). This CDR3 comprises 15 residues. The chain's CDR3 is CASSSAGSDNSPLHF. DNA for the CDR3: TGTGCCAGCAGCTCTGCGGGCAGCGATAATTCACCCCTCCACTTT.

In this sample, this clone turned up a few times. The chain links TRBV6-1 to TRBJ2-1; 10 positions match TRBD1. Germline trimming cut 2 bases from V and 4 bases from J; bases unmatched to any gene: 5. This CDR3 has 16 amino acids. Germline values: CDR1 MNHNS, CDR2 SASEGT. The CDR3, as DNA: TGTGCCAGCAGTGAAACCGGGACAGGGGCTTACAATGAGCAGTTCTTC. It codes for CASSETGTGAYNEQFF.

This clone showed up just a few times. The V gene is TRBV7-6, the J gene TRBJ2-7, with D perhaps matching TRBD2 (6 bases). V was shortened by 5 bases and J by 4 bases, with 15 bases between the two germline ends. CDR1 and CDR2 (germline): SGHVS, FNYEAQ. The length of the CDR3 is 14 residues. The CDR3 DNA reads as TGTGCCAGCAGCCCCAGGGTCGGGACTTACGAGCAGTACTTC. It codes for CASSPRVGTYEQYF.

V gene TRBV2 combines with J gene TRBJ1-1, with 7 positions matching TRBD1. Germline V gene data show CDR1 as SNHLY and CDR2 as FYNNEI. This CDR3 is 17 amino acids long. J lost 3 bases, V lost 2 bases, and 12 bases had no gene match. The CDR3 region has the DNA TGTGCCAGCAGTGAAAGGGGGCAGGGGCGCAAGGACACTGAAGCTTTCTTT. The encoded protein is CASSERGQGRKDTEAFF.

The chain recombines TRBV6-4 with TRBJ2-3; a possible D gene is TRBD2 (6 bases). CDR3 length: 16 amino acids. The germline V gene has CDR1 MRHNA and CDR2 SNTAGT. Trimming shortened V by 2 bases and J by 2 bases, and 14 bases separated the two germline ends. CDR3 protein: CASSDGVAGITDTQYF. The CDR3 region has the DNA TGTGCCAGCAGTGACGGAGTGGCGGGGATCACAGATACGCAGTATTTT.